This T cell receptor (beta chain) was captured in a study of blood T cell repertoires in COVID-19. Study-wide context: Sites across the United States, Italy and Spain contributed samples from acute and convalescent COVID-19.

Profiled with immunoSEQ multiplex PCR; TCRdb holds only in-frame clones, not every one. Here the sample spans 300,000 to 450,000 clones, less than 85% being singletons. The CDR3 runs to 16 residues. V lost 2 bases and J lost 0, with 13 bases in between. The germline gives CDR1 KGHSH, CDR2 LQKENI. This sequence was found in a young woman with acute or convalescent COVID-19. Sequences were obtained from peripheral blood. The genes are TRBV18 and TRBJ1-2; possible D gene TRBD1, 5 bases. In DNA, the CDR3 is TGTGCCAGCTCACCAGGGGCCGGTACAGCTAACTATGGCTACACCTTC. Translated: CASSPGAGTANYGYTF.